This T cell receptor (beta chain) was recovered during a study of radiotherapy plus CTLA-4 blockade in lung cancer. The CDR3 sequence is 15 residues long. Germline lookup yields CDR1 LGHNA and CDR2 YNFKEQ. Deletions cut 0 bases from V and 0 bases from J, with 6 bases between. Participants had chemo-refractory metastatic non-small-cell lung cancer and were treated with focal radiation plus ipilimumab CTLA-4 blockade. Sequencing used immunoSEQ multiplex PCR; TCRdb keeps in-frame clones, though not all of them. The table has about 73,000 clones, roughly 87% seen once; the top ten hold 40%. The clonotype comes from a human donor with non-small cell lung cancer that progressed on radiotherapy plus ipilimumab. The V and J genes are TRBV4-2 and TRBJ1-3; D gene uncertain. The material sequenced was peripheral blood, taken from a patient treated with radiotherapy plus ipilimumab. CDR3 sequence reads: CASSQDSDSGNTIYF. The CDR3 bases are TGTGCCAGCAGCCAAGATAGCGACTCTGGAAACACCATATATTTT.